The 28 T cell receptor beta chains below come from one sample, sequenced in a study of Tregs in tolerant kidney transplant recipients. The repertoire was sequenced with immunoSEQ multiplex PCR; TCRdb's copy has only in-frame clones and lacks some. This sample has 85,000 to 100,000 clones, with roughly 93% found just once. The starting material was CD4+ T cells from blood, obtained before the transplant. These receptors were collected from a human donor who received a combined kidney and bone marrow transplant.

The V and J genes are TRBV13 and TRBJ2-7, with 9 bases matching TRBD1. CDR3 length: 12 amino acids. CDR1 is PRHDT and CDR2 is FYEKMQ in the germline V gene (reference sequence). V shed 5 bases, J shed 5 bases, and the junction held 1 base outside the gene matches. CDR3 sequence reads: CASSRTGDEQYF. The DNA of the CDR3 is TGTGCCAGCAGCCGGACAGGGGACGAGCAGTACTTC.

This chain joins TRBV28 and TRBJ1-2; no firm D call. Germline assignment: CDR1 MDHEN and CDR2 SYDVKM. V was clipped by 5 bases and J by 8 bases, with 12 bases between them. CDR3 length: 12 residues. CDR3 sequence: CASSLSNWGYTF. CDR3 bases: TGTGCCAGCAGTCTTTCCAACTGGGGCTACACCTTC.

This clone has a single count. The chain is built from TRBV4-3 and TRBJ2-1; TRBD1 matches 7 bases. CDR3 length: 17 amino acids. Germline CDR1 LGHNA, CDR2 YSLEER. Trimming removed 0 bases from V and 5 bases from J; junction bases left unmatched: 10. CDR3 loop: CASSQDTRTGTNNEQFF. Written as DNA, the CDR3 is TGCGCCAGCAGCCAAGATACCCGGACAGGTACAAACAATGAGCAGTTCTTC.

CDR3 residues: CASSMEGYSNQPQHF. DNA of the CDR3: TGTGCCAGTAGTATGGAGGGGTATAGCAATCAGCCCCAGCATTTT. The chain links TRBV19 to TRBJ1-5; D is perhaps TRBD1 (5 bases). Trimming removed 3 bases at V and 0 bases at J, with 9 bases between. Looked up from germline, CDR1 is LNHDA and CDR2 is SQIVND (reference sequence). CDR3 size: 15 residues.

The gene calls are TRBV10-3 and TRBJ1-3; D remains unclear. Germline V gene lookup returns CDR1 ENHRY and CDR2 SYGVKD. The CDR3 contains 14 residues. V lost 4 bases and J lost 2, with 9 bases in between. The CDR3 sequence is CAISGGSPGNTIYF. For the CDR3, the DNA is TGTGCCATCAGTGGCGGCTCCCCTGGAAACACCATATATTTT.

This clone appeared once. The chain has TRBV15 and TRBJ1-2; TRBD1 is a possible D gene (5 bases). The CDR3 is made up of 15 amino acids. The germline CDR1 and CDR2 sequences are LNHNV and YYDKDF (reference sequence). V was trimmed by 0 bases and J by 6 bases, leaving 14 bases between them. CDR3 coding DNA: TGTGCCACCAGCAGAGATCAGGGCCCACCGCATGGCTACACCTTC. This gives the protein CATSRDQGPPHGYTF.

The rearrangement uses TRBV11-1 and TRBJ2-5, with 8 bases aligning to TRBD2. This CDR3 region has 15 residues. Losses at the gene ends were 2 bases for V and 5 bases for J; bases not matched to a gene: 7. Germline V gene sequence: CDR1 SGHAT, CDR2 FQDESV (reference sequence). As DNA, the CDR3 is TGTGCCAGCAGCTTAAGTCTAGCGGGTCTGGAGACCCAGTACTTC. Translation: CASSLSLAGLETQYF. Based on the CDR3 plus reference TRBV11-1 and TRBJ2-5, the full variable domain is EAEVAQSPRYKITEKSQAVAFWCDPISGHATLYWYRQILGQGPELLVQFQDESVVDDSQLPKDRFSAERLKGVDSTLKIQPAELGDSAMYLCASSLSLAGLETQYFGPGTRLLVL.

CDR3 coding DNA: TGTGCCAGCTCCCAAGGGACAGGGGAACACTATGGCTACACCTTC. It specifies CASSQGTGEHYGYTF. The chain is built from TRBV18 and TRBJ1-2, with TRBD1 identical over 10 bases. Germline lookup yields CDR1 KGHSH and CDR2 LQKENI. With V trimmed by 6 bases and J by 3 bases, 7 bases remained unmatched. This CDR3 is built from 15 residues.

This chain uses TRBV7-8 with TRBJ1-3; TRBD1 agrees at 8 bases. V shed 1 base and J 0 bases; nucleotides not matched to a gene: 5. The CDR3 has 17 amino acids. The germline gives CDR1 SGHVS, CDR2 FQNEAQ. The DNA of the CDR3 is TGTGCCAGCAGCTTAGGGGGAACAGGGGGCTCTGGAAACACCATATATTTT. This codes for CASSLGGTGGSGNTIYF.

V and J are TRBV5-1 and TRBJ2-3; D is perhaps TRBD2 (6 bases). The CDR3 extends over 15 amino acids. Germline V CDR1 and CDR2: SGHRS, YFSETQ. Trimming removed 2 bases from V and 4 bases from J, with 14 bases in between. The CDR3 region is CASSFLEGVADTQYF. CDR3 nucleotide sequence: TGCGCCAGCAGCTTCTTGGAGGGAGTGGCAGATACGCAGTATTTT.

The CDR3 is CASSLSSDNYGYTF. The CDR3 DNA reads TGTGCCAGCAGCCTCAGCAGCGATAACTATGGCTACACCTTC. The chain combines TRBV11-2 with TRBJ1-2; D unresolved. The CDR3 spans 14 residues. Germline V lookup: CDR1 SGHAT, CDR2 FQNNGV. Trimming removed 5 bases from V and 1 base from J, with 11 bases in between.

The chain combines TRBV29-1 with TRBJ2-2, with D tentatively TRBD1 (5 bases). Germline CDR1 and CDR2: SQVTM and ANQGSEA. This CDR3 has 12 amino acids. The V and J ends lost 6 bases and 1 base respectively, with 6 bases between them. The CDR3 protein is CSVGQNTGELFF. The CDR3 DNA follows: TGCAGCGTCGGACAGAACACCGGGGAGCTGTTTTTT.

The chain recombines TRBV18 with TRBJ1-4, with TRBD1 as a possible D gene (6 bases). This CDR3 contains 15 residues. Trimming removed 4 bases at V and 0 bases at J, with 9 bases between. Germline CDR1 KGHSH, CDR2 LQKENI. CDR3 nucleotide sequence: TGTGCCAGCTCACGACAGGCAGCAACTAATGAAAAACTGTTTTTT. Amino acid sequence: CASSRQAATNEKLFF.

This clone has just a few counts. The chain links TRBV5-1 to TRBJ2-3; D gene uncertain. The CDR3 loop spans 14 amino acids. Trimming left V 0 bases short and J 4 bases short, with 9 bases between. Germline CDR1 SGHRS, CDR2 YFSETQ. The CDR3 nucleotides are TGCGCCAGCAGCTTGGGATCCCGGGCAGATACGCAGTATTTT. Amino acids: CASSLGSRADTQYF.

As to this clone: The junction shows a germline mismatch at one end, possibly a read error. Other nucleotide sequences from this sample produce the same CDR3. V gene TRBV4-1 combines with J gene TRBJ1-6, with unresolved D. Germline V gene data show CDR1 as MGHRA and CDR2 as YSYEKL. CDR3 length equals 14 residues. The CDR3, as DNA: TGCGCCAGCAGCCAACTGAGGGTTGATTCCCCCCTCCACTTT. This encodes CASSQLRVDSPLHF.

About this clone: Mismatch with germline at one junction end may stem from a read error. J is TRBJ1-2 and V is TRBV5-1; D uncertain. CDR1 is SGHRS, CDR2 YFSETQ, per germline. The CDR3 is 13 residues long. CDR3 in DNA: TGCGCCAGCAGCTTAGAACCTAACTATGGCTACACCTTT. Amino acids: CASSLEPNYGYTF.

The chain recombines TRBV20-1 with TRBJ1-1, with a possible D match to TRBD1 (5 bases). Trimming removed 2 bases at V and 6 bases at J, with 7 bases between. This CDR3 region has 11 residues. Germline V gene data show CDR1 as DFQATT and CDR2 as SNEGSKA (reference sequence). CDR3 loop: CSARMGPEAFF. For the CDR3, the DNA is TGCAGTGCTAGAATGGGGCCTGAAGCTTTCTTT.

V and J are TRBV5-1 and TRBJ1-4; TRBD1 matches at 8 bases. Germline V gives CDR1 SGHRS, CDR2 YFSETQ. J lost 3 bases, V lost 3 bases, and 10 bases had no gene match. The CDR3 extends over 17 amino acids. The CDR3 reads CASSSLSPGQANEKLFF. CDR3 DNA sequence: TGCGCCAGCAGCTCACTCTCCCCGGGACAGGCTAATGAAAAACTGTTTTTT.

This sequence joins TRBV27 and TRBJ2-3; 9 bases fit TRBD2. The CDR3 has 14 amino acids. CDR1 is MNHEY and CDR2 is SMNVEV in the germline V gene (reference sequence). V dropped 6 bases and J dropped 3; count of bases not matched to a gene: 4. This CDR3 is CASRPTSGTDTQYF. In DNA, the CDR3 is TGTGCCAGCAGACCGACTAGCGGAACAGATACGCAGTATTTT.

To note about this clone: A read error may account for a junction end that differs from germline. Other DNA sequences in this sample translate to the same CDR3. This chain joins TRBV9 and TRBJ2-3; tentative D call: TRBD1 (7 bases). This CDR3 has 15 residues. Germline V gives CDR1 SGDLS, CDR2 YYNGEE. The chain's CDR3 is CASSVGGGSTDTQYF. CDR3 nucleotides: TGCGCCAGCAGCGTAGGAGGGGGCAGCACAGATACGCAGTATTTT.

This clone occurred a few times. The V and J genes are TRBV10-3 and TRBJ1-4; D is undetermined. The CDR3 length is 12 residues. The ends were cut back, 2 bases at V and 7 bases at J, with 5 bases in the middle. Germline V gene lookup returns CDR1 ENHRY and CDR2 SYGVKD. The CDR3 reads CAISEVSEKLFF. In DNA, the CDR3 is TGTGCCATCAGTGAGGTCTCTGAAAAACTGTTTTTT.

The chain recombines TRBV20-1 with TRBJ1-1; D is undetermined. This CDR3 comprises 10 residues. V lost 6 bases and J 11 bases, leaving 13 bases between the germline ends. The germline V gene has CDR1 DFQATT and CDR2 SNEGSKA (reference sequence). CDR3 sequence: CSALAQLAFF. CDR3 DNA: TGCAGTGCCCTAGCCCAATTGGCTTTCTTT.

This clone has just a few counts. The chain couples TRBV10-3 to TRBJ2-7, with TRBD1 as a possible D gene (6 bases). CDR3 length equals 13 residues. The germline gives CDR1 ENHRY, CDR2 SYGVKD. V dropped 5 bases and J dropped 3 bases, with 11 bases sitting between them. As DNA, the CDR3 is TGTGCCATCAGTTCAGGGGCCCTCTACGAGCAGTACTTC. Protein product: CAISSGALYEQYF.

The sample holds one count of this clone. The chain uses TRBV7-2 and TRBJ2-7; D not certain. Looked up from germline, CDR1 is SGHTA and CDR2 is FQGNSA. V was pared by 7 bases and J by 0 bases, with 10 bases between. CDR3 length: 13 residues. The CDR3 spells CASTSPSSYEQYF. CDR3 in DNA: TGTGCCAGCACCTCCCCCAGCTCCTACGAGCAGTACTTC. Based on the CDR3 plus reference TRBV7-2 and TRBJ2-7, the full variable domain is GAGVSQSPSNKVTEKGKDVELRCDPISGHTALYWYRQSLGQGLEFLIYFQGNSAPDKSGLPSDRFSAERTGGSVSTLTIQRTQQEDSAVYLCASTSPSSYEQYFGPGTRLTVT.

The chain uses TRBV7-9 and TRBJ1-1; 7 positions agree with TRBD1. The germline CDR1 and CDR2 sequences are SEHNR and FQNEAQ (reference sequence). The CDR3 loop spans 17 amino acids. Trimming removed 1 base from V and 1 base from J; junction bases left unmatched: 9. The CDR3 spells CASSLVLGGRGNTEAFF. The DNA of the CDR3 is TGTGCCAGCAGCTTAGTGCTAGGGGGCAGAGGGAACACTGAAGCTTTCTTT.

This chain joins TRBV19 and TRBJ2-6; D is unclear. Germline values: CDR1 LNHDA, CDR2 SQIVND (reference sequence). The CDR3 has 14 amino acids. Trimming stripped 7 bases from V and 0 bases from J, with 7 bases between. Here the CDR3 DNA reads TGTGCCAGTACCTATGGCTCTGGGGCCAACGTCCTGACTTTC. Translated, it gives CASTYGSGANVLTF.

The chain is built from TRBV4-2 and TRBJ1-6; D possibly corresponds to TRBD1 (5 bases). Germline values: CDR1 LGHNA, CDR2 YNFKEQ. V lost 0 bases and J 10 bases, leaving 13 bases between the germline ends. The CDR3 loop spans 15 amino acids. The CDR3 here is CASSQDQGLRSPLHF. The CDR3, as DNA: TGTGCCAGCAGCCAAGATCAGGGTTTACGATCACCCCTCCACTTT.

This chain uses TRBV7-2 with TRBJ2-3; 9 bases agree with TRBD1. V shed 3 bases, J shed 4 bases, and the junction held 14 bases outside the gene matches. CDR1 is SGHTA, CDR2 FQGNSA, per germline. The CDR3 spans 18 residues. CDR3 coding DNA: TGTGCCAGCAGCTTGAGCTTTCTACAGGGGGCTCATGCAGATACGCAGTATTTT. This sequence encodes CASSLSFLQGAHADTQYF. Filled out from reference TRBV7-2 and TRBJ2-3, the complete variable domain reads GAGVSQSPSNKVTEKGKDVELRCDPISGHTALYWYRQSLGQGLEFLIYFQGNSAPDKSGLPSDRFSAERTGGSVSTLTIQRTQQEDSAVYLCASSLSFLQGAHADTQYFGPGTRLTVL.